These 7 T cell receptor beta chains were all obtained from the same sample, sequenced in a study of T cells in Graves' hyperthyroidism and ophthalmopathy (dated by TCRdb to between 2018 and 2021). The library was produced with multiplex PCR. Instrument on record: Illumina HiSeq 2000. The TCR beta CDR3 regions were amplified from RNA transcripts. A first-round RT-PCR of the TCR CDR3 used the HTBI primer set with the Qiagen OneStep RT-PCR kit. The public reads were reprocessed in TCRdb via fastp at Q25 and MiXCR, keeping in-frame beta chains. CDR3 protein duplicates are merged, each entry listing the most common genes and DNA. Across this sample there are about 740,000 distinct CDR3 sequences, with 14% seen only once. The biggest ten clones account for about 9.4% of the sample. The sample consisted of blood. The origin of the receptors is a woman aged 18 to 35 with Graves' hyperthyroidism.

In this sample, this clonotype turned up a few times. The chain combines TRBV7-3 with TRBJ2-1; either TRBD1 or TRBD2 may supply D (5 bases each). The CDR3 extends over 17 amino acids. Trimming left V 4 bases short and J 3 bases short, with 19 bases between. From germline, CDR1 is SGHTA and CDR2 FQGTGA. The CDR3 bases are TGTGCCAGCAGCTCCAGGGTGGGTTCTCGGGACTACAATGAGCAGTTCTTC. Translated, it gives CASSSRVGSRDYNEQFF.

This clonotype appeared many times. The chain combines TRBV11-2 with TRBJ2-3, with D uncertain. The CDR3 contains 14 residues. V gave up 4 bases and J gave up 6 bases, with 14 bases separating them. Germline loops: CDR1 SGHAT, CDR2 FQNNGV. The CDR3 DNA reads TGTGCCAGCAGCTACGCGTCCGAGTGGGATACGCAGTATTTT. It is translated as CASSYASEWDTQYF.

This sequence joins TRBV19 and TRBJ1-5; tentatively, D is TRBD1 (6 bases). The V end lost 3 bases, the J end lost 4 bases, and 13 bases lay between the germline ends. CDR1 is LNHDA and CDR2 is SQIVND in the germline V gene (reference sequence). The CDR3 runs 15 residues. CDR3 residues: CASSIAGALNQPQHF. In nucleotides, the CDR3 is TGTGCCAGTAGTATCGCGGGGGCTCTGAATCAGCCCCAGCATTTT.

This chain joins TRBV3-1 and TRBJ1-3; a weak D match, TRBD1 (6 bases). The CDR3 extends over 18 amino acids. Per the germline V gene, CDR1 is LGHDT and CDR2 is YNNKEL (reference sequence). V shed 1 base and J shed 0 bases, with 16 bases lying between them. CDR3 region: CASSQVYRRGGSGNTIYF. The CDR3 DNA follows: TGTGCCAGCAGCCAAGTCTATCGGCGAGGGGGCTCTGGAAACACCATATATTTT.

DNA of the CDR3: TGTGCCAGTAGTATTAAGGGAGGGACCGGGGAGCTGTTTTTT. This encodes CASSIKGGTGELFF. The genes are TRBV19 and TRBJ2-2, with TRBD2 matching over 7 bases. From germline, CDR1 is LNHDA and CDR2 SQIVND (reference sequence). Trimming took 3 bases from V and 5 from J; bases not matched to a gene: 3. The CDR3 loop spans 14 amino acids.

The rearrangement uses TRBV19 and TRBJ2-2; D is perhaps TRBD1 (5 bases). From germline, CDR1 is LNHDA and CDR2 SQIVND (reference sequence). There are 15 residues in the CDR3. V lost 5 bases and J lost 7, with 17 bases in between. CDR3 sequence: CASSRASAGNGELFF. CDR3 in DNA: TGTGCCAGTAGTCGGGCGTCTGCAGGGAACGGGGAGCTGTTTTTT.

This clonotype turned up a few times. This sequence joins TRBV5-8 and TRBJ1-2, with TRBD1 matching over 10 bases. Germline assignment: CDR1 SGHTS and CDR2 YDEGEE. This CDR3 is built from 14 residues. With V trimmed by 5 bases and J by 2 bases, 3 bases remained unmatched. CDR3 nucleotides: TGTGCCAGCAGGCCGGGACAGGGGAACTATGGCTACACCTTC. This encodes CASRPGQGNYGYTF.